This T cell receptor (beta chain) was found in a study of blood T cell repertoires in COVID-19. Study-level information: The United States, Italy and Spain supplied acute and convalescent COVID-19 samples. PBMCs, B-cell-depleted T cells, or T cells were the source of the cDNA or gDNA that made up the material.

The authors' processing: Nucleated cell counts were estimated from reference gene primer amplification. Only in-frame clones appear in the TCRdb table, and some are missing; sequencing was by immunoSEQ multiplex PCR. Clone size and V and J calls were adopted from that table, with D and trimming inferred from the DNA. The data show under 300,000 clones, with 70% to 85% seen just once and approximately 3.2% held by the top ten. The CDR3 sequence is 15 residues long. The trim removed 5 bases at V and 7 bases at J, leaving 6 bases unmatched. Germline CDR1 reads LGHDT; CDR2 reads YNNKEL (reference sequence).

The receptor was derived from a woman of 80 years or more with acute or convalescent COVID-19. V and J are TRBV3-1 (or the pseudogene TRBV3-2) and TRBJ1-6, with TRBD1 identical over 9 bases. The material sequenced was peripheral blood. CDR3 sequence reads: CASSTPGQGNSPLHF. CDR3 nucleotide sequence: TGTGCCAGCAGCACCCCGGGACAGGGCAATTCACCCCTCCACTTT.